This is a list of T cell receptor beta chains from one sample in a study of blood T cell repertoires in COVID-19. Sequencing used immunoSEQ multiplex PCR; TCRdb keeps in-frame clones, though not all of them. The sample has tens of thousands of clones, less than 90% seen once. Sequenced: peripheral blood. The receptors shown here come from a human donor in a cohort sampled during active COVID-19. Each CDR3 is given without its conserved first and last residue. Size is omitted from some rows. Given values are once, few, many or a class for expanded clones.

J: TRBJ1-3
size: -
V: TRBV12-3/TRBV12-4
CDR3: ASSLSKRAIY

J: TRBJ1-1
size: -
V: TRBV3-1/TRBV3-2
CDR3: ASRNRDRGVKDTEAF

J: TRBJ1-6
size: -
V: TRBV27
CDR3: ASSLSMGGGAGSPLH

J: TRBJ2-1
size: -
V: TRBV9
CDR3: ASSVVDRGLVEQF

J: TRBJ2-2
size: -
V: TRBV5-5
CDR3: ASSFGTGRSGELF

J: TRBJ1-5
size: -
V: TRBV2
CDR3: ASSQTQGLTQPQH

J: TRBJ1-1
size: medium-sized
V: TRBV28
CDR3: ASRQGFLNTEAF

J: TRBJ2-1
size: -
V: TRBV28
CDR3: ASSLNVGASYNEQF

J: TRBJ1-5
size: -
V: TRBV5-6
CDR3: ASSLGTHNQPQH

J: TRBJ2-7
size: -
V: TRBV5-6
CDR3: ASSWGQGDYEQY

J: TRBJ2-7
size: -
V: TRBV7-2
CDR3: ASSLVTGQGTAEQY

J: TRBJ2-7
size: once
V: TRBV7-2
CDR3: ASAQGQGAYEQY

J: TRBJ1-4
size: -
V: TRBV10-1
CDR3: ASSESRKNEKLF

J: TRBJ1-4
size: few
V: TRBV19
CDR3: ASSVQENDEKLF

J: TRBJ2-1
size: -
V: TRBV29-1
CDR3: SVSSGGREQF

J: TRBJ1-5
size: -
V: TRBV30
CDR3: AWSRGNQPQH

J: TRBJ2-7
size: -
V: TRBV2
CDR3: ASSPTGIPYEQY

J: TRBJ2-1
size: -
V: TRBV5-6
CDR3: ASSFPRPNRGHEQF

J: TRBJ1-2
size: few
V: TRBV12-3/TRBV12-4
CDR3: ASSQTGGWGYT

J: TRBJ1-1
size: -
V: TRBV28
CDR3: ASSQGQVMNTEAF

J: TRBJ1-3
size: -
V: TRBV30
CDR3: AWSALGVTIY

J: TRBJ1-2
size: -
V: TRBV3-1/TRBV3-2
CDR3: ASSQRQGRYYGYT

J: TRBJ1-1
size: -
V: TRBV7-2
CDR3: ASSRGSLNTEAF

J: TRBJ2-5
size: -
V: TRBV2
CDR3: ASRGSARGSETQY

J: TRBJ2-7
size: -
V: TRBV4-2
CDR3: ASSQDFGGGQLSYEQY

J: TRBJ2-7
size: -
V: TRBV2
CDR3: ASRVDRVSSYEQY

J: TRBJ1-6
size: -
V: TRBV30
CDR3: AWEGESNSPLH

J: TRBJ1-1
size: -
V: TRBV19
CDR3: ASSISEERRTEAF

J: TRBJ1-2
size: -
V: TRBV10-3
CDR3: AISRTGGRYGYT

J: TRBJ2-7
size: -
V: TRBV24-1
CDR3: ATSEAGTGGYEQY

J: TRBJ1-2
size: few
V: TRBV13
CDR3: ASSRGQGVTWGYT

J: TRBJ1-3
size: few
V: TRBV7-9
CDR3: ASSPGQARSGNTIY

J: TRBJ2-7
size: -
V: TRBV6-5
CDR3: ASSSTGSYEQY

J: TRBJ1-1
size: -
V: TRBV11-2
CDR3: ASSLGRNTEAF

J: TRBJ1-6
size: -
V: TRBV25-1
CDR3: ASRPGKDRDRYNSPLH

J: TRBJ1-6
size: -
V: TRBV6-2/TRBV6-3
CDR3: ASSGTGGRSPLH

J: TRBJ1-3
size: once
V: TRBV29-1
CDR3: SVMDILSGNTIY

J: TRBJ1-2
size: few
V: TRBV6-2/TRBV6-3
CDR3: ASSYGGSTYGYT

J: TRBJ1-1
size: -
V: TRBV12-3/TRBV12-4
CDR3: ASSMGQTNEAF

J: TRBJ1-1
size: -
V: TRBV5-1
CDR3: ASSPNTQNTEAF

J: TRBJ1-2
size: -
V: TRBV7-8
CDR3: ASSLVGRDGYGYT

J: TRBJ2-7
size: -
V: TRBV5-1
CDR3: ASSLTASGTPYEQY

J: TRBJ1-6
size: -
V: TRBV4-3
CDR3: ASSQDERMIGSNSPLH

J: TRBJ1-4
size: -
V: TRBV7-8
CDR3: ASSLQGGANEKLF

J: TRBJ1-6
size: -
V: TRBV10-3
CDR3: AISRDNSPLH

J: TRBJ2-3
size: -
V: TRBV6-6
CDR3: ASSYVWEVSTDTQY

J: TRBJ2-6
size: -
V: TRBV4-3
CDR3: ASSQGVRGSGANVLT

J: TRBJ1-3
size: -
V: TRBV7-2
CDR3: ASSFNGLGDTIY

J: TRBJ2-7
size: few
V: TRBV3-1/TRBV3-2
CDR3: ASSQGWAGVTYEQY

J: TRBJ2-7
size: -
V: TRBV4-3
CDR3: ASSQGTGTYEQY

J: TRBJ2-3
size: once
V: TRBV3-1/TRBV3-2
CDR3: ASSQGSGGAFADTQY

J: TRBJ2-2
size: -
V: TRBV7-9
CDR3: ASRRGSGELF